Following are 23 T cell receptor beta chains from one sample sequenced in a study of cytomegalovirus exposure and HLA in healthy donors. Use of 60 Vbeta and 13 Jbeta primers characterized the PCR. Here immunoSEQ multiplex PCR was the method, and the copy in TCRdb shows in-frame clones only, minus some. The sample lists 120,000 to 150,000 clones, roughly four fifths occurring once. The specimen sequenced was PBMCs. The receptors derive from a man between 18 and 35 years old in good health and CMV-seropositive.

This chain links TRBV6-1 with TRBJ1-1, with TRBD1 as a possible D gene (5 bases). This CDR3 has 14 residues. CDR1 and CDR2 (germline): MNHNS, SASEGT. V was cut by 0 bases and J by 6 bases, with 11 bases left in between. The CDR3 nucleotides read TGTGCCAGCAGTGAAGCGGAGGGGCGACCTGAAGCTTTCTTT. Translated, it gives CASSEAEGRPEAFF.

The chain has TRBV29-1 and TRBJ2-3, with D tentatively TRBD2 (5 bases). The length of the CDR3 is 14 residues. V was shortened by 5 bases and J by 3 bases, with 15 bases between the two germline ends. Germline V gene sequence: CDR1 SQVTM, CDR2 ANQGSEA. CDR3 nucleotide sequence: TGCAGCGTTCGATCGGGGATAGAAACAGATACGCAGTATTTT. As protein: CSVRSGIETDTQYF.

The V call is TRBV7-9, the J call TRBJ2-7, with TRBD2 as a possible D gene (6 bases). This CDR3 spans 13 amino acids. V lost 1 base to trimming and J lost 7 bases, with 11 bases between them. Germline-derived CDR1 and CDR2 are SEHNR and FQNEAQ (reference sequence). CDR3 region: CASSLVGGQEQYF. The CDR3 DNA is TGTGCCAGCAGCTTAGTAGGAGGGCAAGAGCAGTACTTC.

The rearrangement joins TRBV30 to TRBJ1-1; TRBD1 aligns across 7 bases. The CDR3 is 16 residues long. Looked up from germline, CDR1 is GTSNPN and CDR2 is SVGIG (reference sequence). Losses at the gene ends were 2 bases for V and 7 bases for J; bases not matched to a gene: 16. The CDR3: CAWSTGRGTSRDEAFF. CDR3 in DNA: TGTGCCTGGAGTACCGGCAGGGGGACGTCTAGGGATGAAGCTTTCTTT.

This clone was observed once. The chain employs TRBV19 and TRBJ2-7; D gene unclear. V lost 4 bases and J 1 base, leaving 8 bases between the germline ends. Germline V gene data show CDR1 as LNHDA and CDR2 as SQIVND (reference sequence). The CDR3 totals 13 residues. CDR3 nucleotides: TGTGCCAGTAGTAACTACCCGTCCTACGAGCAGTACTTC. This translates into CASSNYPSYEQYF.

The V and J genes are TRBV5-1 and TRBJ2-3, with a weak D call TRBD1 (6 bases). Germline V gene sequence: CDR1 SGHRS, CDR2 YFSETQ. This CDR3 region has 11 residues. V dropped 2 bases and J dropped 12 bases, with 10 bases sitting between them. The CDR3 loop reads CASSFRQVQYF. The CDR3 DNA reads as TGCGCCAGCAGCTTCCGACAGGTTCAGTATTTT. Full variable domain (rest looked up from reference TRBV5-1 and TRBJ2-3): KAGVTQTPRYLIKTRGQQVTLSCSPISGHRSVSWYQQTPGQGLQFLFEYFSETQRNKGNFPGRFSGRQFSNSRSEMNVSTLELGDSALYLCASSFRQVQYFGPGTRLTVL.

CDR3 DNA: TGCGCCAGCAGCCAAGAACAATTGACTACGAATAATTCACCCCTCCACTTT. Amino acids: CASSQEQLTTNNSPLHF. This chain links TRBV4-1 with TRBJ1-6; D ambiguous. Germline V gene sequence: CDR1 MGHRA, CDR2 YSYEKL. The V end lost 0 bases, the J end lost 5 bases, and 14 bases lay between the germline ends. This CDR3 region has 17 residues.

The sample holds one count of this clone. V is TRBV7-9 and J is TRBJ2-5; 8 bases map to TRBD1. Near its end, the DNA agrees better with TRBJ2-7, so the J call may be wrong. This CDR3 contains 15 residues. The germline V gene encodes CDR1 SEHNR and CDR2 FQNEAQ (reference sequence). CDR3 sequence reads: CASSLVGTGSYEQYF. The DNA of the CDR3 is TGTGCCAGCAGCTTGGTTGGGACAGGTTCCTACGAGCAGTACTTC.

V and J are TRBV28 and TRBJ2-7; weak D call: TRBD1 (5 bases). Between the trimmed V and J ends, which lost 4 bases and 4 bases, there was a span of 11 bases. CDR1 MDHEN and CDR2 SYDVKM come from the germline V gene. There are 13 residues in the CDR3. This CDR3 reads CASSSTAVYEQYF. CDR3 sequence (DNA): TGTGCCAGCAGTTCGACAGCAGTATACGAGCAGTACTTC.

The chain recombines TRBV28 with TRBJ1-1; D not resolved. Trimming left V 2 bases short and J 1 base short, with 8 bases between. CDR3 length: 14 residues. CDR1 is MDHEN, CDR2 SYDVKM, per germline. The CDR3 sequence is CASSLQVRNTEAFF. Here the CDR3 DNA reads TGTGCCAGCAGTTTACAAGTCAGGAACACTGAAGCTTTCTTT.

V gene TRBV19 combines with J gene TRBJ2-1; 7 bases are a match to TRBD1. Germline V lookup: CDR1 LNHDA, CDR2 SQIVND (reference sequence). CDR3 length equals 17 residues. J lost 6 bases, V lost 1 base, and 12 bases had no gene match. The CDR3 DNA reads TGTGCCAGTAGTATAGTTCACGGGACAGCAAAATCCAATGAGCAGTTCTTC. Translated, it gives CASSIVHGTAKSNEQFF.

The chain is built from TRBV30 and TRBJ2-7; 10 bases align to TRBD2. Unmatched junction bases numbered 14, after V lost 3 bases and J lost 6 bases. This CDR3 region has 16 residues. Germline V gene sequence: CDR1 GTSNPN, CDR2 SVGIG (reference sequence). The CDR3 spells CAWRTRAGLAGVEQYF. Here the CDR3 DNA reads TGTGCCTGGAGGACCCGGGCGGGGCTAGCGGGAGTCGAGCAGTACTTC.

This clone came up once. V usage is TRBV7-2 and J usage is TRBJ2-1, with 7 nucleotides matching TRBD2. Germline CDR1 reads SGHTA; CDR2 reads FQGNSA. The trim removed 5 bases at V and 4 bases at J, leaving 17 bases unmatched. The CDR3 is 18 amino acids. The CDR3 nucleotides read TGTGCCAGCAGCCCAATCACCGGGACTACTAGTACTTACAATGAGCAGTTCTTC. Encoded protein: CASSPITGTTSTYNEQFF.

In nucleotides, the CDR3 is TGCAGAGGGACTAGCGGGCACGAGCAGTACTTC. Translation gives CRGTSGHEQYF. This rearrangement joins TRBV20-1 to TRBJ2-7, with 12 bases matching TRBD2. CDR1 and CDR2 (germline): DFQATT, SNEGSKA (reference sequence). There are 11 residues in the CDR3.

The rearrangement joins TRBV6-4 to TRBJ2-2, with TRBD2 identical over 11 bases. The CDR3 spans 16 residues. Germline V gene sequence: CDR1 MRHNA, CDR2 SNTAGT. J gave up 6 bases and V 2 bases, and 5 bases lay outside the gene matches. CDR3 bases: TGTGCCAGCAGTGACCGTAGCGGGAGGGCCTCCGGGGAGCTGTTTTTT. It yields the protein CASSDRSGRASGELFF.

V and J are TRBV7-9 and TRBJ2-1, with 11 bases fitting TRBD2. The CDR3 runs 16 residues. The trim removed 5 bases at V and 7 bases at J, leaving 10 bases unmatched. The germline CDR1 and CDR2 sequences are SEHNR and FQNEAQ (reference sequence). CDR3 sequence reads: CASSPSTSGAGNEQFF. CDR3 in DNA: TGTGCCAGCAGCCCCTCGACTAGCGGGGCTGGAAATGAGCAGTTCTTC.

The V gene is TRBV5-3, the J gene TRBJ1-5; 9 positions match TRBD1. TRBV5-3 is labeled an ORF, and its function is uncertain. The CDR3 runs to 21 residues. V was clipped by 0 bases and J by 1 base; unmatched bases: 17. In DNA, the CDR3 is TGTGCCAGAAGCTTGGGATCCAGGACAGGGGACGGAGTCTTGAGCAATCAGCCCCAGCATTTT. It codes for CARSLGSRTGDGVLSNQPQHF.

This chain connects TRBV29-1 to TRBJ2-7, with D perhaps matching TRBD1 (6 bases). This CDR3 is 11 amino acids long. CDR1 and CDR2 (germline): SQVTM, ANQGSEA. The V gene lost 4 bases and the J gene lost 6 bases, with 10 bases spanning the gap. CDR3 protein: CSVAEGVEQYF. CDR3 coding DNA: TGCAGCGTTGCCGAGGGGGTCGAGCAGTACTTC.

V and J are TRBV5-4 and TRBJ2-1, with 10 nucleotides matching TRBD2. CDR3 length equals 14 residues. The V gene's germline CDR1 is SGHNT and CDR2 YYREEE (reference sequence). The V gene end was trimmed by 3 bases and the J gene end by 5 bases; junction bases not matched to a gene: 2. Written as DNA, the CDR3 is TGTGCCAGCAGCTGGACTAGCGGAAACAATGAGCAGTTCTTC. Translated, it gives CASSWTSGNNEQFF.

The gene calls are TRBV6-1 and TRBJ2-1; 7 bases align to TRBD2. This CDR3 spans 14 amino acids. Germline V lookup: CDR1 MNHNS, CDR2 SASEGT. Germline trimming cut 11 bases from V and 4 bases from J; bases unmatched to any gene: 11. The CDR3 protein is CAGGVGDYYNEQFF. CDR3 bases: TGTGCCGGGGGGGTGGGGGATTATTACAATGAGCAGTTCTTC.

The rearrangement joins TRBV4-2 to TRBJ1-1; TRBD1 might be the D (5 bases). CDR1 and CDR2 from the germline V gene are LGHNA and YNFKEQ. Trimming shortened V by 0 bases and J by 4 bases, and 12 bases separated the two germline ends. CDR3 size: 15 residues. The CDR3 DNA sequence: TGTGCCAGCAGCCAAGAACCAGGGAGGCCCACTGAAGCTTTCTTT. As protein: CASSQEPGRPTEAFF.

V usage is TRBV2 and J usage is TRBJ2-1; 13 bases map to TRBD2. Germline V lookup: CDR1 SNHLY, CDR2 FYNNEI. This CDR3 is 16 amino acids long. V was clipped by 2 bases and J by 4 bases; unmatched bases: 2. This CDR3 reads CASSERTSGSYNEQFF. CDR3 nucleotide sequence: TGTGCCAGCAGTGAACGGACTAGCGGGAGTTACAATGAGCAGTTCTTC.

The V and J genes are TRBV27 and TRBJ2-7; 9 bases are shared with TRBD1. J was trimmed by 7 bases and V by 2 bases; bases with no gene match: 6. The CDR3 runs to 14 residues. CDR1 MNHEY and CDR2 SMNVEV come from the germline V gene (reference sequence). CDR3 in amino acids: CASSLGQGMEEQYF. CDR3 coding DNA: TGTGCCAGCAGTTTAGGACAGGGGATGGAGGAGCAGTACTTC.